The source of this T cell receptor (beta chain) is a study of cytomegalovirus exposure and HLA in healthy donors (dated by TCRdb to about 2017). With regard to the full study: According to an earlier analysis of 587 of the donors, some 180 million T cells yielded roughly 110 million unique TCR beta sequences and more than 250 Gb of sequence data. An early release covering about 600 HLA-typed donors comprised about 320 gigabases of sequencing data and some 79 million unique TCR sequences. The genetic ancestry cluster associated with self-reported Caucasian donors included roughly 84% of the approximately 410 genotyped donors. The study aimed to test whether cataloging public T cell receptors could reveal signatures of past pathogen exposure. The study used immunosequencing to profile the T cell repertoires of 666 subjects and linked those repertoires to cytomegalovirus serostatus. Besides the first cohort of 550 to 750 subjects, a separate validation cohort made up of 120 or so different subjects was used. The study combined high-throughput TCR immunosequencing, statistical association of individual TCRs with disease status, and machine learning to predict cytomegalovirus infection status. In a later analysis, previously published TCR beta repertoires from 500 to 750 donors were re-analyzed and high-resolution HLA genotyping was added so that TCR occurrence patterns could be studied. Rather than drawing on any new phenotypic data, the later analysis identified candidate immune exposures from TCR beta sequences and the way those sequences occurred across donors. An earlier analysis of 587 of the donors used high-throughput TCR beta sequencing to judge whether each TCR beta V gene segment behaved as functional or pseudogenic. Donor age, sex, ethnicity and CMV serostatus were compiled together with the repertoire data. A later genetic analysis took genome-wide SNP genotypes for about three fifths of the 666 donors and used that subset as a discovery cohort. Every repertoire in the discovery cohort had been generated on one and the same sequencing platform. Class I and class II HLA loci were covered by the typing at four-digit resolution. The number of typed donors differed by locus: about 629-630 for A, B, C, DRB1 and DQB1; 522 for DQA1; 606 for DPA1; and about 450 for DPB1. A handful of DR-DQ haplotypes were handled as single units for association and clustering because linkage in the cohort was strong. Among approximately 370 genotyped donors of the cohort, an average of about 220,000 unique TCR beta nucleotide sequences was sequenced per donor, of which about 19% were non-productive. Study-wide findings and limitations: The classifier was reported to diagnose cytomegalovirus status with high specificity and sensitivity in both the original and validation cohorts. A few of the identified cytomegalovirus-associated TCR beta chains were confirmed in vitro to be specific for cytomegalovirus antigens. In a later analysis, HLA-associated TCR beta chains showed more clonal expansion and lower generation probabilities than non-associated chains that were equally common. An earlier analysis of approximately 540 of the donors showed that most TCR beta V segments appeared in productive rearrangements either about 87% or about 30% of the time, which broadly matched IMGT annotations. Some IMGT-functional V segments, including TRBV6-2 and TRBV6-3, could not be told apart with the 87-base-pair reads, so those segments were excluded. A later analysis associated 15,000 or so TCR beta sequences with specific HLA alleles at a false discovery rate of 0.05. An association between a missense DCLRE1C variant and V-gene and J-gene trimming of TCR beta chains was found in a later genetic analysis and replicated in an independent cohort. Because counts were too low, approximately 15 rarely observed V segments, including chromosome 9 orphons, were excluded from the earlier analysis of fewer than 650 of the donors. A further reported finding was that TCR beta sequences accurately predicted the HLA-A and HLA-B alleles for most subjects in the first cohort. A cluster of highly shared sequence variants was judged likely to represent a technical artifact of the sequencing pipeline. According to a later analysis, parvovirus B19, influenza, CMV and Epstein-Barr virus appeared linked to several top co-occurrence clusters. While some public TCRs were present in many individuals, most TCR sequences turned up only very rarely across donors. A later genetic analysis reported fewer N-insertions in productive TCRs among donors in an Asian-associated ancestry cluster than the roughly 620-donor mean. Because HLA typing was missing for some donors at each locus, association tests included only the typed subset. The authors suggested that the approach could potentially be extended to other disease states and immunological phenotypes. The presence/absence analyses assumed that sequencing depth was roughly uniform across donors, and that assumption may not be true. In the study, 150 to 200 TCR beta chains were listed as associated with cytomegalovirus. According to a later analysis, TCR association rates differed among HLA loci, with DRB1 alleles showing the most associated TCRs and HLA-C alleles showing the fewest. Only TCR beta chains were sequenced in this cohort, and the absence of alpha or paired-chain data limited detectable features. Immune exposure information for the cohort was limited to CMV serostatus. In a later analysis, most CMV-associated TCR beta chains were found to appear HLA-restricted, with HLA associations seemingly driven largely by CMV exposure. Linkage disequilibrium might explain the correlated functional status among segregating V segments, but an unknown experimental factor could not be ruled out. Strong co-occurrence of HLA alleles, especially DR and DQ, made assigning TCR associations to individual alleles difficult.

The cohort comprised hundreds of healthy bone marrow donors. At the time of sampling, every cohort member was nominally healthy, though immune exposures that went unrecorded were likely present. The donor tested CMV seronegative, placing the donor among the roughly 350 seronegative members of the cohort. A peripheral blood sample was collected from each donor, and TCR beta sequencing was performed on peripheral blood mononuclear cells. Genomic DNA extraction from the blood cell samples was performed with the Qiagen DNeasy Blood Extraction Kit. The germline V gene encodes CDR1 WNHNN and CDR2 SYGVQD (reference sequence). The CDR3 contains 13 residues, cysteine and phenylalanine counted. Left in the record is the CDR3 DNA by itself, 39 bases read in frame from the first base. V drops 4 bases and J drops 8 bases, leaving 12 bases in between. As for this clone: Its antigen remains unidentified.

Library preparation used the immunoSEQ multiplex PCR assay. For the multiplex PCR, a mixture combining 60 forward primers for TCR Vbeta segments and 13 reverse primers for TCR Jbeta segments was used. The CDR3 region of rearranged TCR beta genes was amplified from genomic DNA with a multiplex PCR assay. Amplified TCR beta libraries were sequenced as 87-base-pair reads on the Illumina HiSeq System. The original methods were these. A later analysis tallied some 79 million unique TCR beta chains across the 550 to 850 repertoires, and around 12 million of those chains were shared by two or more donors. Raw reads were error-corrected and collapsed into unique sequences with a nearest-neighbor algorithm that merged closely related sequences to remove PCR and sequencing errors. Alignment of CDR3 sequences to IMGT reference sequences was used to assign V, D and J gene segments. For a sequence to be retained, a match of at least six nucleotides was required to both a V gene segment and a J gene segment. Rearrangements were classified as productive when the CDR3 lacked stop codons and remained in frame with V and J, and all other rearrangements were classified as non-productive. Following IMGT convention, CDR3 was defined as the stretch from the second conserved V-encoded cysteine up to the conserved J-encoded phenylalanine. The earlier analysis of 500 to 750 of the donors excluded any sequence lacking an unambiguous match to a single V gene segment. An earlier analysis of 587 of the donors classified V segments as functional when productive rearrangements were above 56.7% and as segregating when the standard deviation between donors was above 5%. A statistical classification framework was developed to diagnose cytomegalovirus status using the catalog of TCR beta chain sequences. A later analysis assigned V and J genes by comparing TCR nucleotide sequences with IMGT/GENE-DB human TR gene sequences. In a later analysis, CDR3 sequences and most-parsimonious VDJ recombination scenarios were assigned using the TCRdist pipeline. In a later analysis, every TCR beta chain was defined by the combination of its CDR3 amino acid sequence and its V-gene family, and reads without a unique V-gene family were dropped. As a way to deal with suspected cross-contamination and a sequencing artifact, a later analysis dropped roughly 600 nucleotide sequences that were highly shared and had low generation probability. A later analysis calculated a clonal expansion index for each public chain from normalized within-repertoire ranks of inferred template counts. Generation probabilities in a later analysis came from a VDJ recombination model fitted to out-of-frame rearrangements, and those results were checked against IGoR. In a later analysis, TCR-TCR, TCR-HLA and TCR-CMV co-occurrence was scored with hypergeometric tests, and a repertoire-size bias correction was applied to TCR pairs. In a later analysis, false discovery rates were estimated by permuting HLA or CMV assignments 20 times. A later analysis grouped co-occurring TCRs with DBSCAN, adding TCRdist sequence similarity when clustering within HLA-allele-positive subsets. Repertoires with fewer than 30,000 or more than 120,000 public chains were left out of co-occurrence clustering, as were roughly five repertoires with anomalous nucleotide sharing. TCRdb re-hosts the immuneACCESS table, in-frame sequences only. Its copies lack some clones; in the studies checked, an unresolved V gene accounts for under half of them, and the cause for the rest is not known. The DNA gave D and trimming, while V, J and clone size come from that table. The table for this sample records 100,000 to 150,000 clones. Roughly 2.7% of the sample comes from the top ten.

The TCR comes from a man aged 30-40 years in good health and CMV-seronegative. Rearrangement joined TRBV10-1 to TRBJ2-1; the D gene is possibly TRBD2, with 5 bases matching. The sequencing input was PBMCs. The DNA sequence follows: TGCGCCAGCAGTGGCGGGTTCACGGATGAGCAGTTCTTC. It specifies CASSGGFTDEQFF.